Listed below are T cell receptor beta chains from one sample, sequenced in a study of neurological immune-mediated disorders. TCRdb independently ran MiXCR on the 5' RACE reads; one entry per CDR3 protein. The sample carries 20,000 to 25,000 distinct CDR3 sequences, 5% to 7% recorded once. The source material was CD8+ T cells from blood. The origin of the receptors is a man aged 18 to 35 in good health. Both conserved end residues are part of each CDR3. Fields, in order: D gene, J gene, V gene, clone size, CDR3 protein, CDR3 DNA. D genes are given only for firm matches. A row's size may be missing; if present it is once, few, many or a size class.

D: TRBD1
J: TRBJ2-1
V: TRBV24-1
size: many
CDR3: CATSDLGSRGIHEQFF
DNA: TGTGCCACCAGTGATTTGGGTTCCAGGGGGATTCATGAGCAGTTCTTC

D: NA
J: TRBJ1-1
V: TRBV7-2
size: many
CDR3: CASRVGVEAFF
DNA: TGTGCCAGCAGGGTGGGCGTTGAAGCTTTCTTT

D: TRBD1
J: TRBJ2-2
V: TRBV7-8
size: few
CDR3: CASSFSVGTDHTGELFF
DNA: TGTGCCAGCAGCTTTTCGGTGGGGACAGATCACACCGGGGAGCTGTTTTTT

D: NA
J: TRBJ2-3
V: TRBV6-5
size: many
CDR3: CASSSQGPYPDTQYF
DNA: TGTGCCAGCAGTTCTCAGGGGCCATATCCAGATACGCAGTATTTT

D: TRBD1
J: TRBJ2-7
V: TRBV4-2
size: many
CDR3: CASSQTWTGGYEQYF
DNA: TGTGCCAGCAGCCAAACCTGGACAGGGGGCTACGAGCAGTACTTC

D: TRBD1
J: TRBJ1-1
V: TRBV15
size: many
CDR3: CATSRGLAEAFF
DNA: TGTGCCACCTCCAGGGGGCTGGCTGAAGCTTTCTTT

D: TRBD2
J: TRBJ2-3
V: TRBV6-1
size: many
CDR3: CASSERGGRTDTQYF
DNA: TGTGCCAGCAGTGAACGGGGGGGACGCACAGATACGCAGTATTTT

D: NA
J: TRBJ2-7
V: TRBV3-1
size: many
CDR3: CASSQEGLLYEQYF
DNA: TGTGCCAGCAGCCAAGAGGGCTTACTCTACGAGCAGTACTTC

D: TRBD1
J: TRBJ1-2
V: TRBV9
size: many
CDR3: CASSAFDRDYGYTF
DNA: TGTGCCAGCAGCGCCTTCGACAGGGACTATGGCTACACCTTC

D: TRBD1
J: TRBJ1-2
V: TRBV10-3
size: many
CDR3: CAISAPDRGHTKSYGYTF
DNA: TGTGCCATCAGTGCCCCGGACAGGGGGCACACAAAGAGCTATGGCTACACCTTC

D: NA
J: TRBJ2-6
V: TRBV19
size: few
CDR3: CASSIVWTMKSGANVLTF
DNA: TGTGCCAGTAGTATAGTGTGGACGATGAAATCTGGGGCCAACGTCCTGACTTTC

D: NA
J: TRBJ1-2
V: TRBV6-5
size: many
CDR3: CASSLGRNYGYTF
DNA: TGTGCCAGCAGTTTGGGACGGAACTATGGCTACACCTTC

D: TRBD2
J: TRBJ2-1
V: TRBV9
size: many
CDR3: CASSPLAGGYNEQFF
DNA: TGTGCCAGCAGCCCTCTAGCGGGGGGGTACAATGAGCAGTTCTTC

D: TRBD1
J: TRBJ1-2
V: TRBV5-5
size: many
CDR3: CASSPDGQGANGYTF
DNA: TGTGCCAGCAGCCCGGACGGACAGGGGGCGAACGGCTACACCTTC

D: TRBD1
J: TRBJ1-2
V: TRBV4-3
size: NA
CDR3: CASSHTGTGGLANYGYTF
DNA: TGCGCCAGCAGCCATACCGGGACAGGGGGCCTAGCTAACTATGGCTACACCTTC

D: NA
J: TRBJ2-1
V: TRBV27
size: few
CDR3: CASSLAGHLSYNEQFF
DNA: TGTGCCAGCAGTTTAGCCGGACACTTAAGTTACAATGAGCAGTTCTTC

D: TRBD1
J: TRBJ2-3
V: TRBV2
size: few
CDR3: CASISRQNRGGTDTQYF
DNA: TGTGCCAGCATTTCCCGCCAAAACAGGGGGGGCACAGATACGCAGTATTTT

D: TRBD1
J: TRBJ2-1
V: TRBV20-1
size: many
CDR3: CSASTGGDEQFF
DNA: TGCAGTGCTAGCACAGGGGGCGATGAGCAGTTCTTC

D: NA
J: TRBJ2-3
V: TRBV5-5
size: many
CDR3: CASSFPELDDTQYF
DNA: TGTGCCAGCAGCTTTCCGGAACTTGACGATACGCAGTATTTT

D: NA
J: TRBJ2-7
V: TRBV5-1
size: many
CDR3: CASKTNQGPLVEQYF
DNA: TGCGCCAGCAAAACAAACCAAGGTCCTCTTGTGGAGCAGTACTTC

D: TRBD1
J: TRBJ1-5
V: TRBV6-5
size: many
CDR3: CASSPNRGGNQPQHF
DNA: TGTGCCAGCAGTCCAAACAGGGGCGGCAATCAGCCCCAGCATTTT

D: NA
J: TRBJ1-1
V: TRBV9
size: many
CDR3: CASSVDRNTEAFF
DNA: TGTGCCAGCAGCGTTGACAGGAACACTGAAGCTTTCTTT

D: TRBD1
J: TRBJ1-1
V: TRBV7-9
size: many
CDR3: CASSPRTGGKMNTEAFF
DNA: TGTGCCAGCAGCCCCCGGACAGGGGGGAAGATGAACACTGAAGCTTTCTTT

D: TRBD2
J: TRBJ2-5
V: TRBV29-1
size: many
CDR3: CSVEDWTSGGHIQETQYF
DNA: TGCAGCGTTGAAGATTGGACTAGCGGGGGGCATATCCAAGAGACCCAGTACTTC

D: TRBD2
J: TRBJ2-3
V: TRBV6-4
size: many
CDR3: CASSDSSGGATDTQYF
DNA: TGTGCCAGCAGTGACTCCAGCGGGGGGGCTACAGATACGCAGTATTTT

D: NA
J: TRBJ1-1
V: TRBV9
size: many
CDR3: CASSQLPLGGSEGKNTEAFF
DNA: TGTGCCAGCAGCCAGTTACCCCTCGGGGGCTCGGAAGGGAAGAACACTGAAGCTTTCTTT

D: NA
J: TRBJ1-5
V: TRBV6-1
size: many
CDR3: CASRLVYSNQPQHF
DNA: TGTGCCAGCAGGTTGGTGTATAGCAATCAGCCCCAGCATTTT

D: NA
J: TRBJ2-3
V: TRBV6-1
size: many
CDR3: CASSENTGWVDTQYF
DNA: TGTGCCAGCAGTGAAAATACGGGGTGGGTAGATACGCAGTATTTT

D: TRBD2
J: TRBJ2-3
V: TRBV12-3/TRBV12-4
size: many
CDR3: CASRAGLSTDTQYF
DNA: TGTGCCAGCAGAGCGGGACTATCCACAGATACGCAGTATTTT

D: NA
J: TRBJ2-1
V: TRBV20-1
size: many
CDR3: CSARDIRYDNEQFF
DNA: TGCAGTGCTAGAGATATTAGATATGACAATGAGCAGTTCTTC

D: NA
J: TRBJ2-7
V: TRBV9
size: many
CDR3: CASSVVPGAYEQYF
DNA: TGTGCCAGCAGCGTAGTCCCGGGGGCCTACGAGCAGTACTTC

D: NA
J: TRBJ1-1
V: TRBV29-1
size: many
CDR3: CSVGGPGTEAFF
DNA: TGCAGCGTTGGTGGCCCGGGCACTGAAGCTTTCTTT

D: NA
J: TRBJ1-1
V: TRBV6-2/TRBV6-3
size: many
CDR3: CASSDSRPTEAFF
DNA: TGTGCCAGCAGTGACAGCAGGCCAACTGAAGCTTTCTTT

D: TRBD1
J: TRBJ1-1
V: TRBV11-1
size: many
CDR3: CASTPRDRSNTEAFF
DNA: TGTGCCAGCACCCCCCGGGACAGGTCGAACACTGAAGCTTTCTTT

D: NA
J: TRBJ1-1
V: TRBV4-1
size: many
CDR3: CASSQDGSRTEAFF
DNA: TGCGCCAGCAGCCAAGATGGCTCAAGGACTGAAGCTTTCTTT

D: NA
J: TRBJ2-1
V: TRBV5-1
size: many
CDR3: CASSGSGGYNEQFF
DNA: TGCGCCAGCAGCGGTAGCGGAGGCTACAATGAGCAGTTCTTC

D: NA
J: TRBJ2-3
V: TRBV12-3/TRBV12-4
size: large
CDR3: CASSFGRVTDTQYF
DNA: TGTGCCAGCAGTTTCGGCAGGGTCACAGATACGCAGTATTTT

D: TRBD2
J: TRBJ2-1
V: TRBV7-8
size: many
CDR3: CASSQRAGAGGSDEQFF
DNA: TGTGCCAGCAGCCAGCGGGCGGGAGCGGGGGGATCGGATGAGCAGTTCTTC

D: TRBD2
J: TRBJ2-3
V: TRBV6-5
size: many
CDR3: CASSRLAGSTDTQYF
DNA: TGTGCCAGCAGCCGCCTAGCGGGGAGCACAGATACGCAGTATTTT

D: NA
J: TRBJ2-1
V: TRBV14
size: many
CDR3: CASSQELVYRIHEQFF
DNA: TGTGCCAGCAGCCAAGAATTGGTTTACAGGATCCATGAGCAGTTCTTC

D: TRBD1
J: TRBJ1-6
V: TRBV9
size: many
CDR3: CASRQGNSPLHF
DNA: TGTGCCAGCCGACAGGGGAATTCACCCCTCCACTTT

D: TRBD2
J: TRBJ2-1
V: TRBV14
size: many
CDR3: CASRASGQSSYNEQFF
DNA: TGTGCCAGCAGAGCTAGCGGGCAAAGCTCCTACAATGAGCAGTTCTTC

D: TRBD2
J: TRBJ2-1
V: TRBV3-1
size: many
CDR3: CASSQDLTSGGYEQFF
DNA: TGTGCCAGCAGCCAAGATTTAACTAGCGGGGGCTATGAGCAGTTCTTC

D: NA
J: TRBJ1-1
V: TRBV10-2
size: many
CDR3: CASSVGGMNTEAFF
DNA: TGCGCCAGCAGTGTGGGGGGAATGAACACTGAAGCTTTCTTT

D: NA
J: TRBJ1-1
V: TRBV7-9
size: many
CDR3: CASSTSRNTEAFF
DNA: TGTGCCAGCAGCACCTCAAGGAACACTGAAGCTTTCTTT

D: TRBD2
J: TRBJ2-7
V: TRBV13
size: many
CDR3: CASSSPPAGEREQYF
DNA: TGTGCCAGCAGCTCCCCGCCAGCGGGGGAGCGGGAGCAGTACTTC

D: TRBD1
J: TRBJ2-2
V: TRBV24-1
size: many
CDR3: CATSDSSRDRVGGELFF
DNA: TGTGCCACCAGTGATTCGAGCCGGGACAGGGTGGGCGGGGAGCTGTTTTTT

D: NA
J: TRBJ1-1
V: TRBV7-9
size: many
CDR3: CASSLEWMNTEAFF
DNA: TGTGCCAGCAGCCTAGAGTGGATGAACACTGAAGCTTTCTTT

D: NA
J: TRBJ2-7
V: TRBV14
size: many
CDR3: CASSRDLGAEQYF
DNA: TGTGCCAGCAGCCGGGACCTAGGCGCCGAGCAGTACTTC

D: NA
J: TRBJ2-3
V: TRBV7-2
size: many
CDR3: CASSLASTSLRADTQYF
DNA: TGTGCCAGCAGCTTAGCGTCGACTAGTCTAAGAGCAGATACGCAGTATTTT

D: TRBD2
J: TRBJ2-7
V: TRBV7-2
size: many
CDR3: CASRLPASGGIYEQYF
DNA: TGTGCCAGCAGGCTTCCTGCCAGCGGGGGGATTTACGAGCAGTACTTC

D: NA
J: TRBJ1-1
V: TRBV30
size: many
CDR3: CAWSVLEGLNTEAFF
DNA: TGTGCCTGGAGTGTACTTGAGGGGTTGAACACTGAAGCTTTCTTT

D: TRBD2
J: TRBJ2-1
V: TRBV5-1
size: many
CDR3: CASSSGLAGGHNEQFF
DNA: TGCGCCAGCAGCTCGGGACTAGCGGGGGGCCACAATGAGCAGTTCTTC

D: TRBD1
J: TRBJ1-2
V: TRBV27
size: many
CDR3: CASSPWGQGGGYTF
DNA: TGTGCCAGCAGTCCGTGGGGACAGGGAGGGGGCTACACCTTC